This is a list of T cell receptor beta chains from one sample in a study of cytomegalovirus exposure and HLA in healthy donors. Method: immunoSEQ multiplex PCR; TCRdb's copy keeps in-frame clones and lacks some. This sample carries under 70,000 clones, 68% of them seen once, and the ten largest clones take more than 2%. Sequencing used PBMCs. Receptors originate from a woman aged 30 to 39 in good health and CMV-seronegative. CDR3s include the opening cysteine and the closing phenylalanine or tryptophan. Fields, in order: clone size, J gene, V gene, D gene, CDR3 protein, CDR3 DNA. The D gene is left open where the match is weak. Only part of the rows carry a size: once, few, many, or a class if the clone is expanded.

clone size: NA; J gene: TRBJ1-6; V gene: TRBV5-1; D gene: NA; CDR3 protein: CASSLGDSNSPLHF; CDR3 DNA: TGCGCCAGCAGCTTGGGGGACTCGAATTCACCCCTCCACTTT
clone size: few; J gene: TRBJ1-1; V gene: TRBV19; D gene: TRBD1; CDR3 protein: CASSIAGGQGGTEAFF; CDR3 DNA: TGTGCCAGTAGTATAGCCGGGGGACAGGGGGGTACTGAAGCTTTCTTT
clone size: NA; J gene: TRBJ2-5; V gene: TRBV5-4; D gene: NA; CDR3 protein: CASSLQGGETQYF; CDR3 DNA: TGTGCCAGCAGCCTTCAGGGTGGGGAGACCCAGTACTTC
clone size: NA; J gene: TRBJ1-2; V gene: TRBV15; D gene: NA; CDR3 protein: CATSRDKVTGYGYTF; CDR3 DNA: TGTGCCACCAGCAGAGATAAAGTCACCGGCTATGGCTACACCTTC
clone size: NA; J gene: TRBJ1-5; V gene: TRBV7-3; D gene: NA; CDR3 protein: CASSLDTGWGNQPQHF; CDR3 DNA: TGTGCCAGCAGCTTAGATACAGGGTGGGGCAATCAGCCCCAGCATTTT
clone size: few; J gene: TRBJ1-1; V gene: TRBV4-2; D gene: NA; CDR3 protein: CASSQEARDTEAFF; CDR3 DNA: TGTGCCAGCAGCCAAGAGGCCAGGGACACTGAAGCTTTCTTT
clone size: NA; J gene: TRBJ2-3; V gene: TRBV19; D gene: NA; CDR3 protein: CASSIAPRLGDTQYF; CDR3 DNA: TGTGCCAGTAGTATAGCCCCCAGACTTGGAGATACGCAGTATTTT
clone size: few; J gene: TRBJ2-7; V gene: TRBV5-3; D gene: TRBD1; CDR3 protein: CARSPRDRGFYEQYF; CDR3 DNA: TGTGCCAGAAGCCCCCGGGACAGGGGATTCTACGAGCAGTACTTC
clone size: NA; J gene: TRBJ2-1; V gene: TRBV9; D gene: TRBD1; CDR3 protein: CASSVNDRVWSYNEQFF; CDR3 DNA: TGTGCCAGCAGCGTGAACGACAGGGTGTGGTCCTACAATGAGCAGTTCTTC
clone size: NA; J gene: TRBJ1-1; V gene: TRBV18; D gene: NA; CDR3 protein: CASSPPSYTEAFF; CDR3 DNA: TGTGCCAGCTCACCACCGTCGTACACTGAAGCTTTCTTT
clone size: few; J gene: TRBJ1-2; V gene: TRBV19; D gene: NA; CDR3 protein: CASTDRRVGGYTF; CDR3 DNA: TGTGCCAGTACTGACAGAAGGGTCGGGGGCTACACCTTC
clone size: few; J gene: TRBJ1-2; V gene: TRBV4-2; D gene: NA; CDR3 protein: CASSQGRGFNYGYTF; CDR3 DNA: TGTGCCAGCAGCCAAGGACGCGGATTTAACTATGGCTACACCTTC
clone size: NA; J gene: TRBJ1-5; V gene: TRBV21-1; D gene: NA; CDR3 protein: CASSNIKKSLHSNQPQHF; CDR3 DNA: TGTGCCAGCAGCAATATCAAAAAAAGCCTTCATAGCAATCAGCCCCAGCATTTT
clone size: once; J gene: TRBJ2-7; V gene: TRBV11-2; D gene: TRBD2; CDR3 protein: CASAFRGGAEQYF; CDR3 DNA: TGTGCCAGCGCGTTTCGGGGGGGCGCCGAGCAGTACTTC
clone size: NA; J gene: TRBJ2-3; V gene: TRBV10-3; D gene: TRBD1; CDR3 protein: CAISGQSTWTGGVDTQYF; CDR3 DNA: TGTGCCATCAGTGGACAATCCACCTGGACAGGGGGAGTAGATACGCAGTATTTT
clone size: NA; J gene: TRBJ1-1; V gene: TRBV11-3; D gene: NA; CDR3 protein: CASSLGGEDTEAFF; CDR3 DNA: TGTGCCAGCAGCTTAGGTGGGGAGGACACTGAAGCTTTCTTT
clone size: NA; J gene: TRBJ2-7; V gene: TRBV7-9; D gene: NA; CDR3 protein: CSSSLGNYEQYF; CDR3 DNA: TGTTCCAGCAGCTTAGGTAACTACGAGCAGTACTTC
clone size: NA; J gene: TRBJ2-7; V gene: TRBV7-6; D gene: TRBD1; CDR3 protein: CASRGSGGYEQYF; CDR3 DNA: TGTGCCAGCAGGGGGTCAGGGGGCTACGAGCAGTACTTC
clone size: NA; J gene: TRBJ2-1; V gene: TRBV7-9; D gene: TRBD1; CDR3 protein: CASSSQGASNLYNEQFF; CDR3 DNA: TGTGCCAGCAGCTCACAGGGGGCCAGCAACCTCTACAATGAGCAGTTCTTC
clone size: once; J gene: TRBJ2-6; V gene: TRBV15; D gene: NA; CDR3 protein: CATSRDLRSGANVLTF; CDR3 DNA: TGTGCCACCAGCAGAGATCTACGTTCTGGGGCCAACGTCCTGACTTTC
clone size: NA; J gene: TRBJ2-5; V gene: TRBV5-4; D gene: NA; CDR3 protein: CASSPTRFQETQYF; CDR3 DNA: TGTGCCAGCAGTCCCACTCGATTCCAAGAGACCCAGTACTTC
clone size: NA; J gene: TRBJ2-3; V gene: TRBV7-9; D gene: NA; CDR3 protein: CASSLDQGGDTQYF; CDR3 DNA: TGTGCCAGCAGCTTAGACCAGGGGGGAGATACGCAGTATTTT
clone size: once; J gene: TRBJ1-2; V gene: TRBV4-3; D gene: TRBD1; CDR3 protein: CASSQDLTGGADYGYTF; CDR3 DNA: TGCGCCAGCAGCCAAGATCTTACAGGGGGCGCGGACTATGGCTACACCTTC
clone size: NA; J gene: TRBJ2-5; V gene: TRBV6-5; D gene: NA; CDR3 protein: CASSYSVDETQYF; CDR3 DNA: TGTGCCAGCAGTTATTCCGTAGATGAGACCCAGTACTTC
clone size: NA; J gene: TRBJ2-7; V gene: TRBV6-6; D gene: NA; CDR3 protein: CASSNLQGSLSYEQYF; CDR3 DNA: TGTGCCAGCAGTAACCTACAGGGTTCACTCTCCTACGAGCAGTACTTC
clone size: NA; J gene: TRBJ2-2; V gene: TRBV7-2; D gene: NA; CDR3 protein: CASSLQGGRGNTGELFF; CDR3 DNA: TGTGCCAGCAGCTTACAAGGAGGCAGGGGGAACACCGGGGAGCTGTTTTTT
clone size: NA; J gene: TRBJ2-2; V gene: TRBV5-1; D gene: NA; CDR3 protein: CASYSDSFTGELFF; CDR3 DNA: TGCGCCAGCTACTCGGACAGTTTCACCGGGGAGCTGTTTTTT
clone size: NA; J gene: TRBJ1-6; V gene: TRBV7-7; D gene: NA; CDR3 protein: CASSASIYNSPLHF; CDR3 DNA: TGTGCCAGCAGCGCGAGCATCTATAATTCACCCCTCCACTTT